This TCR beta chain is from a study of blood T cell repertoires in COVID-19. Study details: COVID-19 samples from acute and convalescent phases originated in the United States, Italy and Spain.

In terms of age and location, participants ranged from roughly 18 to 95 years and lived in about 25 US areas. Cohorts were assigned according to the clinical history that participants reported. V lost 7 bases and J lost 7; bases outside the gene matches: 11. The germline V gene encodes CDR1 SNHLY and CDR2 FYNNEI. The CDR3 runs 15 residues. Source study methods: Nucleated cell counts were estimated from reference gene primer amplification. Assay used: immunoSEQ multiplex PCR; TCRdb lists only in-frame clones, some missing. V, J and clone size are those of that table, while D and trimming were read from the DNA. Of 200,000 to 250,000 clones listed, roughly 87% were seen once; the top ten hold about 6.3%.

Sequenced input: PBMCs or T cells enriched from blood (not recorded which). The clonotype was recovered from a woman in her 30s with acute COVID-19. V usage is TRBV2 and J usage is TRBJ1-4; 8 bases fit TRBD1. The CDR3 loop reads CASNIGQGRGEKLFF. CDR3 sequence (DNA): TGTGCCAGCAATATAGGACAGGGACGGGGTGAAAAACTGTTTTTT. The variable domain in full, with the rest retrieved from reference TRBV2 and TRBJ1-4, is EPEVTQTPSHQVTQMGQEVILRCVPISNHLYFYWYRQILGQKVEFLVSFYNNEISEKSEIFDDQFSVERPDGSNFTLKIRSTKLEDSAMYFCASNIGQGRGEKLFFGSGTQLSVL.